This entry lists 32 T cell receptor beta chains sequenced from one sample in a study of early T cells in non-severe SARS-CoV-2 infection (dated by TCRdb to the early 2020s). Library creation used 5' RACE. The sequencing machine was a NextSeq 500. In-frame beta chains were kept once TCRdb had trimmed the public reads at Q25 with fastp and called clones with MiXCR. One record per CDR3 amino acid sequence lists the most common genes and DNA. This sample holds roughly 93,000 distinct CDR3 sequences; roughly 15% were observed only once. In total, the top ten clones hold about 0.58% of the sample. The specimen was whole blood. These receptors originate from an adult who was a healthcare worker with PCR-confirmed SARS-CoV-2 infection or an uninfected control (not recorded which).

J is TRBJ2-7 and V is TRBV2, with 8 positions matching TRBD1. Trimming cost V 5 bases and J 1 base; bases outside gene matches: 1. The CDR3 is made up of 13 amino acids. The germline gives CDR1 SNHLY, CDR2 FYNNEI. CDR3 nucleotides: TGTGCCAGCAGTCGGACAGGGTCCTACGAGCAGTACGTC. Its translation: CASSRTGSYEQYV.

This clonotype has at least ten counts. The rearrangement links TRBV20-1 to TRBJ2-2; 8 nucleotides line up with TRBD2. The CDR3 spans 17 residues. Germline V lookup: CDR1 DFQATT, CDR2 SNEGSKA (reference sequence). With V trimmed by 1 base and J by 3 bases, 10 bases remained unmatched. This CDR3 reads CSARALAGLVDTGELFF. DNA for the CDR3: TGCAGTGCTAGAGCACTCGCGGGACTAGTGGACACCGGGGAGCTGTTTTTT.

This clonotype showed up many times. The chain uses TRBV7-3 and TRBJ2-1, with D unresolved. The length of the CDR3 is 13 residues. The ends were cut back, 6 bases at V and 5 bases at J, with 11 bases in the middle. The germline gives CDR1 SGHTA, CDR2 FQGTGA. The CDR3 reads CASRVDRDNEQFF. The DNA of the CDR3 is TGTGCCAGCAGGGTGGACCGAGACAATGAGCAGTTCTTC.

This clonotype has only a few counts. The chain joins TRBV29-1 to TRBJ1-2, with D maybe TRBD1 (6 bases). CDR1 is SQVTM and CDR2 is ANQGSEA in the germline V gene. V lost 7 bases to trimming and J lost 2 bases, with 11 bases between them. CDR3 length: 12 residues. The CDR3 DNA reads TGCAGCGCTGTAACAGGGAACTATGGCTACACCTTC. Its translation is CSAVTGNYGYTF.

This clonotype was observed a handful of times. The rearrangement joins TRBV7-3 to TRBJ2-2; 9 bases map to TRBD1. The CDR3 has 13 residues. V shed 10 bases and J 7 bases; nucleotides not matched to a gene: 7. CDR1 is SGHTA and CDR2 is FQGTGA in the germline V gene. DNA for the CDR3: TGTGCCATCCGGGACAGGGATGGCGGGGAGCTGTTTTTT. It is translated as CAIRDRDGGELFF.

A single count supports this clonotype. This rearrangement joins TRBV12-3 or TRBV12-4 to TRBJ1-1; no definite D call. V lost 3 bases and J 5 bases, leaving 10 bases between the germline ends. This CDR3 region has 13 residues. The CDR3 nucleotides are TGTGCCAGCAGTTTTTACTCAGAGACTGAAGCTTTCTTT. Translating gives CASSFYSETEAFF.

The chain joins TRBV5-6 to TRBJ2-4; 8 nucleotides match TRBD2. The V and J ends lost 4 bases and 6 bases, in that order; junction bases with no gene match: 12. Germline assignment: CDR1 SGHDT and CDR2 YYEEEE. This CDR3 has 16 residues. The CDR3 region has the DNA TGTGCCAGCAGCCGCGGGGCTAGCGGGTTAATAAACATTCAGTACTTC. Encoded protein: CASSRGASGLINIQYF.

This clonotype was picked up many times. CDR3 residues: CSARVRGIYGYTF. CDR3 bases: TGCAGTGCTAGAGTTCGAGGAATCTATGGCTACACCTTC. V gene TRBV20-1 combines with J gene TRBJ1-2; no clear D gene. Germline V gives CDR1 DFQATT, CDR2 SNEGSKA (reference sequence). V shed 1 base and J shed 4 bases, with 10 bases lying between them. CDR3 length: 13 residues.

The chain is built from TRBV6-6 and TRBJ1-1; D is ambiguous. The CDR3 has 14 residues. The germline CDR1 and CDR2 sequences are MNHNY and SVGAGI (reference sequence). V lost 4 bases and J lost 3, with 12 bases in between. In DNA, the CDR3 is TGTGCCAGCAGTTCCCCGAACTGGTACACTGAAGCTTTCTTT. Translated, it gives CASSSPNWYTEAFF.

This clonotype has just a few counts. V and J are TRBV20-1 and TRBJ2-1; TRBD1 or TRBD2 may be the D gene (6 bases each). The CDR3 contains 16 residues. The V end was cut by 6 bases, the J end by 0 bases, with 18 bases between. The germline V gene has CDR1 DFQATT and CDR2 SNEGSKA (reference sequence). The CDR3 DNA sequence: TGCAGTGCCAGTTCGGGGGCCCCGACCTCCTACAATGAGCAGTTCTTC. Protein sequence: CSASSGAPTSYNEQFF.

This clonotype has at least ten counts. The chain combines TRBV11-2 with TRBJ2-4; 13 bases map to TRBD2. Germline V lookup: CDR1 SGHAT, CDR2 FQNNGV. V gave up 5 bases and J gave up 7 bases; unmatched junction bases: 14. This CDR3 comprises 18 residues. CDR3: CASSHPYPLAGGHNIQYF. The CDR3 nucleotides read TGTGCCAGCAGCCATCCCTACCCACTAGCGGGGGGGCACAACATTCAGTACTTC. Using reference TRBV11-2 and TRBJ2-4 for the parts outside the CDR3, the full variable domain is EAGVAQSPRYKIIEKRQSVAFWCNPISGHATLYWYQQILGQGPKLLIQFQNNGVVDDSQLPKDRFSAERLKGVDSTLKIQPAKLEDSAVYLCASSHPYPLAGGHNIQYFGAGTRLSVL.

The chain links TRBV20-1 to TRBJ2-5; no clear D gene. Germline loops: CDR1 DFQATT, CDR2 SNEGSKA (reference sequence). The V end was cut by 5 bases, the J end by 4 bases, with 11 bases between. The CDR3 is 12 residues long. DNA of the CDR3: TGCAGTGCTCTGGGCCCGGGAGAGACCCAGTACTTC. It specifies CSALGPGETQYF.

This clonotype has a count of ten or more. The gene calls are TRBV29-1 and TRBJ1-1, with D possibly matching TRBD1 (5 bases). This CDR3 is built from 14 residues. V lost 1 base to trimming and J lost 0 bases, with 9 bases between them. Per the germline V gene, CDR1 is SQVTM and CDR2 is ANQGSEA. Written as DNA, the CDR3 is TGCAGCGTTGAAGGCGGACAAATGAACACTGAAGCTTTCTTT. Its protein product is CSVEGGQMNTEAFF.

This clonotype was observed a few times. The rearrangement joins TRBV18 to TRBJ1-1, with D possibly TRBD1 on 5 matching bases. V shed 3 bases and J shed 6 bases, with 20 bases lying between them. The CDR3 consists of 16 residues. Germline loops: CDR1 KGHSH, CDR2 LQKENI. The CDR3 loop reads CASSPTSGKIIAEAFF. The DNA of the CDR3 is TGTGCCAGCTCACCCACGTCAGGGAAGATCATCGCTGAAGCTTTCTTT.

This clonotype came up many times. The gene calls are TRBV12-3 or TRBV12-4 and TRBJ1-3; possible D gene TRBD1, 5 bases. The CDR3 spans 17 residues. V was cut by 6 bases and J by 0 bases, with 18 bases left in between. CDR3 residues: CASSNHRDAFSGNTIYF. The CDR3 DNA is TGTGCCAGCAGCAACCATCGGGACGCCTTCTCTGGAAACACCATATATTTT.

The chain employs TRBV2 and TRBJ1-5, with a tentative D call TRBD1 (6 bases). Trimming cost V 7 bases and J 0 bases, with 7 bases left between them. The CDR3 consists of 13 residues. Germline CDR1 reads SNHLY; CDR2 reads FYNNEI. The CDR3 DNA reads as TGTGCCAGCAAGGGGGATAGCAATCAGCCCCAGCATTTT. As protein: CASKGDSNQPQHF.

This clonotype appeared a few times. The chain's CDR3 is CASSAKGTRRLEQFF. Here the CDR3 DNA reads TGTGCCAGCAGCGCTAAAGGGACCCGCCGGCTTGAGCAGTTCTTC. This sequence joins TRBV9 and TRBJ2-1; D may match TRBD1 or TRBD2 (5 bases each). CDR1 is SGDLS and CDR2 is YYNGEE in the germline V gene. The CDR3 spans 15 residues. V lost 3 bases and J 9 bases, leaving 19 bases between the germline ends.

This clonotype has a handful of counts. The V and J genes are TRBV29-1 and TRBJ2-4, with unresolved D. V was shortened by 6 bases and J by 0 bases, with 18 bases between the two germline ends. The CDR3 spans 16 residues. Germline assignment: CDR1 SQVTM and CDR2 ANQGSEA. The CDR3 DNA is TGCAGCGTCCTAATGGGTACACCCTTAGCCAAAAACATTCAGTACTTC. This gives the protein CSVLMGTPLAKNIQYF.

In this sample, this clonotype turned up a few times. V usage is TRBV29-1 and J usage is TRBJ2-3; TRBD1 is a possible D gene (6 bases). Trimming removed 4 bases from V and 2 bases from J, with 10 bases in between. The CDR3 contains 13 residues. Germline values: CDR1 SQVTM, CDR2 ANQGSEA. CDR3 sequence reads: CSVVRGYTDTQYF. The CDR3 DNA is TGCAGCGTTGTCAGGGGATACACAGATACGCAGTATTTT.

The chain uses TRBV7-9 and TRBJ2-6; D call uncertain. V lost 2 bases and J lost 0, with 5 bases in between. Germline V CDR1 and CDR2: SEHNR, FQNEAQ (reference sequence). The CDR3 spans 15 residues. CDR3 loop: CASSLQSSGANVLTF. The CDR3 DNA reads TGTGCCAGCAGCTTACAGAGCTCTGGGGCCAACGTCCTGACTTTC.

The chain uses TRBV10-2 and TRBJ1-1; the D gene is possibly TRBD1 (6 bases). CDR1 is WSHSY and CDR2 is SAAADI in the germline V gene. Trimming left V 8 bases short and J 1 base short, with 14 bases between. The CDR3 consists of 14 residues. Here the CDR3 reads CASRRGATNTEAFF. The DNA of the CDR3 is TGCGCCAGCCGTAGGGGGGCGACGAACACTGAAGCTTTCTTT.

This clonotype was counted only a few times. The CDR3 sequence: CASSLGRASYEQYV. In DNA form, the CDR3 reads TGTGCCAGCAGCTTAGGCAGGGCTTCCTACGAGCAGTACGTC. The J gene is TRBJ2-7, the V gene TRBV11-1, with D perhaps matching TRBD1 (5 bases). V lost 1 base, J lost 1 base, and 8 bases lay in between. In germline, CDR1 is SGHAT, CDR2 FQDESV (reference sequence). This CDR3 has 14 residues.

This sequence joins TRBV28 and TRBJ2-1; maybe TRBD2 (6 bases). V lost 5 bases and J 5 bases, leaving 16 bases between the germline ends. Looked up from germline, CDR1 is MDHEN and CDR2 is SYDVKM. This CDR3 is built from 15 residues. CDR3 amino acids: CASSPPGLSNNEQFF. CDR3 DNA: TGTGCCAGCAGTCCCCCCGGACTAAGTAACAATGAGCAGTTCTTC.

The gene calls are TRBV6-4 and TRBJ2-1, with D perhaps TRBD2 (7 bases). Germline CDR1 reads MRHNA; CDR2 reads SNTAGT. The V end lost 8 bases, the J end lost 10 bases, and 18 bases lay between the germline ends. The CDR3 extends over 13 amino acids. This chain's CDR3 is CASRLRPGGEQFF. The CDR3 bases are TGTGCCAGCCGTCTGAGGCCGGGGGGCGAGCAGTTCTTC.

This chain uses TRBV11-2 with TRBJ2-1, with D maybe TRBD1 (6 bases). The CDR3 is 17 residues long. Between the trimmed V and J ends, which lost 5 bases and 1 base, there was a span of 18 bases. Germline V CDR1 and CDR2: SGHAT, FQNNGV. CDR3 DNA sequence: TGTGCCAGCAGCACGAGCAGGGGAAGACATTCCTACAATGAGCAGTTCTTC. Translating it yields CASSTSRGRHSYNEQFF.

This chain connects TRBV29-1 to TRBJ1-1, with TRBD1 as a possible D gene (6 bases). V was clipped by 4 bases and J by 5 bases, with 14 bases between them. This CDR3 is 13 amino acids long. Germline assignment: CDR1 SQVTM and CDR2 ANQGSEA. The CDR3: CSVVRGARTEAFF. In DNA, the CDR3 is TGCAGCGTTGTAAGGGGGGCGCGTACTGAAGCTTTCTTT.

This clonotype was seen only a few times. The rearrangement links TRBV3-1 to TRBJ2-3; D perhaps matches TRBD2 (6 bases). The CDR3 length is 14 residues. Germline-derived CDR1 and CDR2 are LGHDT and YNNKEL (reference sequence). Trimming left V 4 bases short and J 3 bases short, with 11 bases between. CDR3: CASSPRLGTDTQYF. The CDR3 DNA reads as TGTGCCAGCAGCCCCCGACTAGGTACAGATACGCAGTATTTT.

The genes are TRBV6-8 and TRBJ2-2, with unresolved D. Germline lookup yields CDR1 MNHGY and CDR2 SAAAGT. The CDR3 consists of 15 residues. Trimming removed 8 bases from V and 4 bases from J, with 17 bases in between. This CDR3 is CASGPEGLLTGELFF. CDR3 nucleotides: TGTGCCAGCGGACCTGAAGGGTTGCTCACCGGGGAGCTGTTTTTT.

This clonotype was detected a few times. This chain joins TRBV19 and TRBJ2-6, with D perhaps TRBD1 (6 bases). This CDR3 has 15 residues. The germline gives CDR1 LNHDA, CDR2 SQIVND (reference sequence). The V and J ends lost 6 bases and 4 bases respectively, with 13 bases between them. The CDR3 DNA reads as TGTGCCAGTAGCCACGGACAGCCCGGGGCCAACGTCCTGACTTTC. Its protein is CASSHGQPGANVLTF.

The genes are TRBV7-9 and TRBJ1-2; D call uncertain. This CDR3 has 12 residues. Per the germline V gene, CDR1 is SEHNR and CDR2 is FQNEAQ (reference sequence). V dropped 1 base and J dropped 7 bases, with 7 bases sitting between them. The CDR3 here is CASSLDLGGYTF. DNA of the CDR3: TGTGCCAGCAGCTTAGACCTGGGTGGCTACACCTTC.

Only a few counts were recorded for this clonotype. The chain combines TRBV12-3 or TRBV12-4 with TRBJ2-1; D is undetermined. Trimming shortened V by 5 bases and J by 9 bases, and 8 bases separated the two germline ends. The CDR3 is 11 amino acids. This CDR3 is CASSPVVEQFF. As DNA, the CDR3 is TGTGCCAGCAGTCCAGTGGTTGAGCAGTTCTTC.

There are a few counts of this clonotype. The chain links TRBV5-1 to TRBJ2-5; TRBD1 matches 7 bases. J gave up 4 bases and V 3 bases, and 6 bases lay outside the gene matches. CDR3 length equals 14 residues. CDR1 is SGHRS and CDR2 is YFSETQ in the germline V gene. The CDR3 reads CASSYPGQPETQYF. In nucleotides, the CDR3 is TGCGCCAGCAGCTACCCGGGACAGCCAGAGACCCAGTACTTC. The whole variable domain, filled in from reference TRBV5-1 and TRBJ2-5, reads KAGVTQTPRYLIKTRGQQVTLSCSPISGHRSVSWYQQTPGQGLQFLFEYFSETQRNKGNFPGRFSGRQFSNSRSEMNVSTLELGDSALYLCASSYPGQPETQYFGPGTRLLVL.